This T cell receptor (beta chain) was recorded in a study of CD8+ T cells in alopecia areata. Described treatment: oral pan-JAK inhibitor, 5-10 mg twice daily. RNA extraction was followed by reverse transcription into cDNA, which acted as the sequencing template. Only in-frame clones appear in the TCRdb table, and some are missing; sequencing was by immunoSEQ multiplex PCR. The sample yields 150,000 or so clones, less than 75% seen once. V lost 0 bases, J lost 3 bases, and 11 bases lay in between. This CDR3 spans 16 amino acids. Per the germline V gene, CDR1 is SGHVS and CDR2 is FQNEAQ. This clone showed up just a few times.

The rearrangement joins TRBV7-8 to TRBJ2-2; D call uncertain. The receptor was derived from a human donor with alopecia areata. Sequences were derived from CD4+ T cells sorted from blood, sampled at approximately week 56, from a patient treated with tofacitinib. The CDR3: CASSLADFRDTGELFF. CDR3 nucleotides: TGTGCCAGCAGCTTAGCGGATTTTCGAGACACCGGGGAGCTGTTTTTT.